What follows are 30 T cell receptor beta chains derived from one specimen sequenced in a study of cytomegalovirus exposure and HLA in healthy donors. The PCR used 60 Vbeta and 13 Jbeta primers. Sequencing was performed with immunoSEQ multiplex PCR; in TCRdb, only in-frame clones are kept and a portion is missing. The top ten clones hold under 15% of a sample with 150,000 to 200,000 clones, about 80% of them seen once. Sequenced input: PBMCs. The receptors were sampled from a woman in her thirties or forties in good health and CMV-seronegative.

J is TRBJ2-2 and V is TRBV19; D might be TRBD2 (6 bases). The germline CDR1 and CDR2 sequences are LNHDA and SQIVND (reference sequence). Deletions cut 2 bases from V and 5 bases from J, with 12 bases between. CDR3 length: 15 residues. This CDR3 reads CASSIWGGVTGELFF. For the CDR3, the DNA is TGTGCCAGTAGTATATGGGGAGGTGTAACCGGGGAGCTGTTTTTT.

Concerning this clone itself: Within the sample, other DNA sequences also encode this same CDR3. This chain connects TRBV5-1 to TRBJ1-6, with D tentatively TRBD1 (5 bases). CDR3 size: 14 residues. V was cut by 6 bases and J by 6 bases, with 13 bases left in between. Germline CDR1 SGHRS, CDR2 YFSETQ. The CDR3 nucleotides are TGCGCCAGCACAATCGGAGACAGTAATTCACCCCTCCACTTT. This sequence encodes CASTIGDSNSPLHF.

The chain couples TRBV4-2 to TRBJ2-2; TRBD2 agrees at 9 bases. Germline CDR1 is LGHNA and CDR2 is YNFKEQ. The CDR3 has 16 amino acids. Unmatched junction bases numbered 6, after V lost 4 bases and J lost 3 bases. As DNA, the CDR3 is TGTGCCAGCAGCCCCATAGCGGGAGCGCACACCGGGGAGCTGTTTTTT. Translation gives CASSPIAGAHTGELFF.

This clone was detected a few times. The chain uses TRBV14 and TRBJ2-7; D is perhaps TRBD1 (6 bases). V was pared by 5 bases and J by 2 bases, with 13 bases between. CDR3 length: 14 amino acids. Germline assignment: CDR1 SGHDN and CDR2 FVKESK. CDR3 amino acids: CASSMGARTYEQYF. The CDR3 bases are TGTGCCAGCAGCATGGGGGCACGGACCTACGAGCAGTACTTC.

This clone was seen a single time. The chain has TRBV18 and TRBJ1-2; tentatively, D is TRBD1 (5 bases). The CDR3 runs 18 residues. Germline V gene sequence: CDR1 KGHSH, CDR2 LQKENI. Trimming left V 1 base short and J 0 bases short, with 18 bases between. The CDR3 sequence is CASSPLPGIAGANYGYTF. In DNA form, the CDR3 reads TGTGCCAGCTCACCACTCCCAGGGATCGCTGGAGCTAACTATGGCTACACCTTC.

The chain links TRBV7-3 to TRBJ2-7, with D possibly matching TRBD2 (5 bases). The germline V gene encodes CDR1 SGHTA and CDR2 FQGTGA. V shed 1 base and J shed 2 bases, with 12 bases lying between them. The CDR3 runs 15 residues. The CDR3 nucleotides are TGTGCCAGCAGCTTAATGCCGGCCGGGGCCTACGAGCAGTACTTC. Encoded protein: CASSLMPAGAYEQYF.

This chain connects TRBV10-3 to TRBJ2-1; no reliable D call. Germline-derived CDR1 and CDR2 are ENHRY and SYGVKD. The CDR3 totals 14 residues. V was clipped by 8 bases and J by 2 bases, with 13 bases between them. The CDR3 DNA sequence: TGTGCCATCGGTTTGTCTACCCCCTACAATGAGCAGTTCTTC. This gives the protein CAIGLSTPYNEQFF.

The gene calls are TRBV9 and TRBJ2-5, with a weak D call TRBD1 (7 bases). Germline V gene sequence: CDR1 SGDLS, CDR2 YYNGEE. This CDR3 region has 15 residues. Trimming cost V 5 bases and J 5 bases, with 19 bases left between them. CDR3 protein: CASSPYAGQMETQYF. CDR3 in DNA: TGTGCCAGCAGTCCCTACGCGGGACAGATGGAGACCCAGTACTTC.

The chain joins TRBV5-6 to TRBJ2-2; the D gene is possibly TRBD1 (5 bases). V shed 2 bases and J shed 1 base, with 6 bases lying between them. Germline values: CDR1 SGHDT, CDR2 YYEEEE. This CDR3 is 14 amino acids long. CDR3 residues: CASSFRVNTGELFF. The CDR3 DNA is TGTGCCAGCAGCTTCAGGGTGAACACCGGGGAGCTGTTTTTT. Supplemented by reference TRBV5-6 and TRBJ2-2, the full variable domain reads DAGVTQSPTHLIKTRGQQVTLRCSPKSGHDTVSWYQQALGQGPQFIFQYYEEEERQRGNFPDRFSGHQFPNYSSELNVNALLLGDSALYLCASSFRVNTGELFFGEGSRLTVL.

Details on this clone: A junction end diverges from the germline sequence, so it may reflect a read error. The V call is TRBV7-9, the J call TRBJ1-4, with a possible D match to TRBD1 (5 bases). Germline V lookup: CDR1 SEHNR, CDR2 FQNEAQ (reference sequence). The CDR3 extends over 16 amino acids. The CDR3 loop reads CSSSLVTQGSDEKLFF. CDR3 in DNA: TGTTCCAGCAGCTTAGTCACGCAGGGATCAGACGAAAAACTGTTTTTT.

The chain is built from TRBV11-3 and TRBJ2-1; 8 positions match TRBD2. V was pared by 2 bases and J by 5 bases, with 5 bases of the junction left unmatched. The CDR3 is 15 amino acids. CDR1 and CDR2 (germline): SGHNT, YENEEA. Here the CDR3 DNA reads TGTGCCAGCAGCTTATCGCGGGGGGTCAACAATGAGCAGTTCTTC. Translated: CASSLSRGVNNEQFF.

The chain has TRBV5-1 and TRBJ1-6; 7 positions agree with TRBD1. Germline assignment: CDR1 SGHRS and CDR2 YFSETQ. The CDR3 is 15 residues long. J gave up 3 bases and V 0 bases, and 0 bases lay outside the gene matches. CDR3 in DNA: TGCGCCAGCAGCTTGGGGGACAGCTATAATTCACCCCTCCACTTT. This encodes CASSLGDSYNSPLHF.

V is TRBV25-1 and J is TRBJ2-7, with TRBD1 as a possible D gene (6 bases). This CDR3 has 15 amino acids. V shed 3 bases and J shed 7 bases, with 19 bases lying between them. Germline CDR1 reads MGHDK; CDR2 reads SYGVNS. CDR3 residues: CASSDVRQEAWEQYF. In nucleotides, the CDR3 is TGTGCCAGCAGTGATGTACGACAGGAGGCGTGGGAGCAGTACTTC.

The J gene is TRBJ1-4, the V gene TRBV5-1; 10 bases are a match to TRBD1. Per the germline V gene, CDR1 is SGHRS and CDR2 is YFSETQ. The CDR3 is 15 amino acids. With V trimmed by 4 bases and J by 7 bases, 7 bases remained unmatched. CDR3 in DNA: TGCGCCAGCAGCGCGACAGGGGGCCTCGGTGAAAAACTGTTTTTT. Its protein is CASSATGGLGEKLFF.

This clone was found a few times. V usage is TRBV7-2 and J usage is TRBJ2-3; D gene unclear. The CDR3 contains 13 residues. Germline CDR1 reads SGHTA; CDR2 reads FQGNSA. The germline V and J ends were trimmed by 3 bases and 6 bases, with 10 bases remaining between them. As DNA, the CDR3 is TGTGCCAGCAGCTTCCCGTGGCGGGATACGCAGTATTTT. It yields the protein CASSFPWRDTQYF.

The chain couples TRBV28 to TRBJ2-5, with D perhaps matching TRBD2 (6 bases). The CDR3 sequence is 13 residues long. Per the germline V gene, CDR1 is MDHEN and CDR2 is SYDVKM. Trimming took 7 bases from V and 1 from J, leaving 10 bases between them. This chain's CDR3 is CASTNGGQETQYF. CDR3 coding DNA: TGTGCCAGCACAAACGGGGGCCAAGAGACCCAGTACTTC.

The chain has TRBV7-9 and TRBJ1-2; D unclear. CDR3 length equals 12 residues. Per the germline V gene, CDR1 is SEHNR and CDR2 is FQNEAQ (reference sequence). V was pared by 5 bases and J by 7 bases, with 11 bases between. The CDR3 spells CASSEVSGGYTF. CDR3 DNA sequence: TGTGCCAGCAGCGAAGTATCGGGTGGCTACACCTTC. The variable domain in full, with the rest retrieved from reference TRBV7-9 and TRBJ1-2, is DTGVSQNPRHKITKRGQNVTFRCDPISEHNRLYWYRQTLGQGPEFLTYFQNEAQLEKSRLLSDRFSAERPKGSFSTLEIQRTEQGDSAMYLCASSEVSGGYTFGSGTRLTVV.

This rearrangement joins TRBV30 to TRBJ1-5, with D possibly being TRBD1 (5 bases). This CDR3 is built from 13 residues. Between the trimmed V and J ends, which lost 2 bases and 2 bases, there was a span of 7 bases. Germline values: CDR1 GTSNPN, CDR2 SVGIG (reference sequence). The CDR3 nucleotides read TGTGCCTGGAGTTTGACAGGCAATCAGCCCCAGCATTTT. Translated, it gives CAWSLTGNQPQHF.

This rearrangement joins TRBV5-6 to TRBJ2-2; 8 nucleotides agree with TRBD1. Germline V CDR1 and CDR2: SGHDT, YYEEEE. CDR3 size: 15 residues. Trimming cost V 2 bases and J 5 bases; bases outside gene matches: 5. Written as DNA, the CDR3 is TGTGCCAGCAGCTTCCGGGACAGGAGTACCGGGGAGCTGTTTTTT. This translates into CASSFRDRSTGELFF.

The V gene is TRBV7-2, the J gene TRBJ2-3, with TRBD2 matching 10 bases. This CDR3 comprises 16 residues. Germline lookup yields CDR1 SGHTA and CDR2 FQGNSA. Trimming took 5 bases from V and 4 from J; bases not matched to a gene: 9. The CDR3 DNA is TGTGCCAGCAGCGATCGCTTAGCGGGAGGCGCAGATACGCAGTATTTT. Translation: CASSDRLAGGADTQYF.

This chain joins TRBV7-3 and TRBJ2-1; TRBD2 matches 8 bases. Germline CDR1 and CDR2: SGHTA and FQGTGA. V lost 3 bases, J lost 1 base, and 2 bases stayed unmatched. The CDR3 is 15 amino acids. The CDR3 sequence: CASSFVAGSYNEQFF. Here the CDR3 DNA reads TGTGCCAGCAGCTTTGTAGCGGGATCCTACAATGAGCAGTTCTTC.

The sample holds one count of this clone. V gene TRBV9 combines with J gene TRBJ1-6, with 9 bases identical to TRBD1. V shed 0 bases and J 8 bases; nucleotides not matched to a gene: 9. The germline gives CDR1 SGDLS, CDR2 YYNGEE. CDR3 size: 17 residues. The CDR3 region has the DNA TGTGCCAGCAGCGTAGGACCGGGACAGGGTAATCATTCACCCCTCCACTTT. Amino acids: CASSVGPGQGNHSPLHF.

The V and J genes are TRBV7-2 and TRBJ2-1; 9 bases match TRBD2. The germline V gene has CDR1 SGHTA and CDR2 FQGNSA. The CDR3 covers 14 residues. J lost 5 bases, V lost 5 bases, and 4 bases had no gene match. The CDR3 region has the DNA TGTGCCAGCAGCCTGGGACTAGCTGACAATGAGCAGTTCTTC. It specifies CASSLGLADNEQFF.

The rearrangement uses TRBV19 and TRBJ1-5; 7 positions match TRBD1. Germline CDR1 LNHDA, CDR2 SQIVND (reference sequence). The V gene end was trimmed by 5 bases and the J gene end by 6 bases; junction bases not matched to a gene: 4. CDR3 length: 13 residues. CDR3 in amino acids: CASSQGVSQPQHF. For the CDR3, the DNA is TGTGCCAGTAGTCAGGGGGTGAGTCAGCCCCAGCATTTT.

CDR3 sequence reads: CASSPPHRDGTEAFF. The DNA of the CDR3 is TGTGCCAGCAGCCCCCCACACAGGGACGGCACTGAAGCTTTCTTT. The chain combines TRBV4-2 with TRBJ1-1, with a possible D match to TRBD1 (6 bases). Trimming took 4 bases from V and 4 from J, leaving 16 bases between them. The germline V gene has CDR1 LGHNA and CDR2 YNFKEQ. The CDR3 has 15 residues.

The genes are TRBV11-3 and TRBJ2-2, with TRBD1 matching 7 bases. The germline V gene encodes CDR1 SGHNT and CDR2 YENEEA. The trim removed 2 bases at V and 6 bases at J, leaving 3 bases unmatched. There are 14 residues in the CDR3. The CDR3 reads CASSLPGTAGELFF. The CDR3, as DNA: TGTGCCAGCAGCTTACCCGGGACAGCCGGGGAGCTGTTTTTT.

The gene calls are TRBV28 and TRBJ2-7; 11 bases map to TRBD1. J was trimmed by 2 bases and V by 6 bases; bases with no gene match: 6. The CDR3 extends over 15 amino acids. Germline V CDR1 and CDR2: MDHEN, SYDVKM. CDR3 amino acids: CASRSGTGGTYEQYF. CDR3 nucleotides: TGTGCCAGCAGGTCCGGGACAGGGGGAACCTACGAGCAGTACTTC.

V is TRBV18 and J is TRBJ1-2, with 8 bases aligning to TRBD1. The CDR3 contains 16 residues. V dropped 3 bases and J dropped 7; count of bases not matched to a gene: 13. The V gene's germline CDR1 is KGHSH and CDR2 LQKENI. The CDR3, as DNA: TGTGCCAGCTCACCCACGCAGGGGGCGCGAACCGGTGGCTACACCTTC. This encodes CASSPTQGARTGGYTF.

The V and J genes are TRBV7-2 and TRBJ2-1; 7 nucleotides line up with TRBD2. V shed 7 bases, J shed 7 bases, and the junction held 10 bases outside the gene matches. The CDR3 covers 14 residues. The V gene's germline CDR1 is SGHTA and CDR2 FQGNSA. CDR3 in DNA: TGTGCCAGCACCATCGGGACTAACCATAATGAGCAGTTCTTC. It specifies CASTIGTNHNEQFF. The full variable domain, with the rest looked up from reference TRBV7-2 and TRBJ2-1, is GAGVSQSPSNKVTEKGKDVELRCDPISGHTALYWYRQSLGQGLEFLIYFQGNSAPDKSGLPSDRFSAERTGGSVSTLTIQRTQQEDSAVYLCASTIGTNHNEQFFGPGTRLTVL.

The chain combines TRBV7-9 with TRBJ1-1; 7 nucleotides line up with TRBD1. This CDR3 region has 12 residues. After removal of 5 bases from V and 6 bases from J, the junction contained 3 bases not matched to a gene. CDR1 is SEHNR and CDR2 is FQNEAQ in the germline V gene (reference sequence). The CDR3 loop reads CASSLGTAEAFF. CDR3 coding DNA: TGTGCCAGCAGCCTCGGGACAGCTGAAGCTTTCTTT.